Listed below are T cell receptor beta chains from one sample, sequenced in a study of blood T cell repertoires in COVID-19. This table comes from immunoSEQ multiplex PCR, and its TCRdb copy is limited to in-frame clones, with some not included. The sample lists around 220,000 clones, roughly 90% seen once, with over 6% in the top ten. Source material: PBMCs or T cells enriched from blood (not recorded which). The receptors stem from a woman younger than 45 with acute COVID-19. Each CDR3 is given with its conserved first and last residue. The order of the fields is J gene, D gene, clone size, V gene, CDR3 protein, CDR3 DNA. The D gene is left open where the match is weak. Rows give clone size only sometimes, using once, few, many, or a class for an expanded clone.

TRBJ1-4 | NA | NA | TRBV7-6 | CASSLHHSEKLFF | TGTGCCAGCAGCTTACACCACAGTGAAAAACTGTTTTTT
TRBJ1-4 | NA | NA | TRBV7-9 | CASSSPAAGNEKLFF | TGTGCCAGCAGCTCGCCGGCGGCGGGGAATGAAAAACTGTTTTTT
TRBJ1-5 | TRBD1 | few | TRBV2 | CASSPGAGGQPQHF | TGTGCCAGCAGTCCCGGGGCAGGGGGGCAGCCCCAGCATTTT
TRBJ2-1 | NA | NA | TRBV20-1 | CSASGPSHHEQFF | TGCAGTGCTAGTGGGCCTAGTCATCACGAGCAGTTCTTC
TRBJ2-1 | TRBD2 | once | TRBV9 | CASSRVSGSWNEQFF | TGTGCCAGCAGCCGCGTAAGCGGGAGCTGGAATGAGCAGTTCTTC
TRBJ1-1 | NA | NA | TRBV5-1 | CASSLGAQHQNTEAFF | TGCGCCAGCAGCTTGGGAGCGCAGCACCAGAACACTGAAGCTTTCTTT
TRBJ2-7 | TRBD1 | NA | TRBV28 | CASSSKGTAGYRYEQYF | TGTGCCAGCAGTTCCAAGGGGACAGCAGGTTATAGATACGAGCAGTACTTC
TRBJ2-1 | TRBD2 | NA | TRBV28 | CASSDTGTSRDEQFF | TGTGCCAGCAGTGATACCGGGACTAGCAGGGATGAGCAGTTCTTC
TRBJ1-1 | TRBD1 | NA | TRBV3-1/TRBV3-2 | CASSHPKGDRVGRTEAFF | TGTGCCAGCAGCCACCCCAAGGGAGACAGGGTGGGTCGCACTGAAGCTTTCTTT
TRBJ1-1 | NA | once | TRBV28 | CASSFTTTGTGRAFF | TGTGCCAGCAGCTTTACAACAACAGGGACCGGTCGGGCTTTCTTT
TRBJ2-7 | TRBD2 | NA | TRBV19 | CASSTTGTIYEQYF | TGTGCCAGTAGTACGACGGGGACTATCTACGAGCAGTACTTC
TRBJ2-3 | TRBD2 | NA | TRBV6-5 | CASSFRLAGRTDTQYF | TGTGCCAGCAGTTTCCGACTAGCGGGTCGCACAGATACGCAGTATTTT
TRBJ1-3 | TRBD1 | NA | TRBV5-4 | CASSDRDRKVDTIYF | TGTGCCAGCAGCGACCGGGACAGAAAGGTTGACACCATATATTTT
TRBJ2-7 | NA | few | TRBV9 | CASSVGTASSYEQYF | TGTGCCAGCAGCGTAGGGACAGCTAGCTCCTACGAGCAGTACTTC
TRBJ1-2 | NA | NA | TRBV19 | CASGGYTF | TGTGCCAGCGGTGGCTACACCTTC
TRBJ1-6 | NA | NA | TRBV18 | CASSPPQEPSPLHF | TGTGCCAGCTCACCACCTCAGGAACCCTCACCCCTCCACTTT
TRBJ2-7 | NA | NA | TRBV2 | CASSELAAGPQQYF | TGTGCCAGCAGTGAATTGGCAGCGGGCCCCCAGCAGTACTTC
TRBJ2-7 | NA | once | TRBV7-6 | CASSHGAEQYF | TGTGCCAGCAGCCACGGAGCCGAGCAGTACTTC
TRBJ1-1 | TRBD1 | NA | TRBV19 | CASSVGQGANTEAFF | TGTGCCAGTAGTGTCGGACAGGGGGCGAACACTGAAGCTTTCTTT
TRBJ2-5 | NA | few | TRBV9 | CASSVGLGGLETQYF | TGTGCCAGCAGCGTAGGGTTGGGGGGGCTCGAGACCCAGTACTTC
TRBJ2-1 | TRBD2 | NA | TRBV4-1 | CASSQEFYSSGSSIEQFF | TGCGCCAGCAGCCAAGAGTTCTACTCTAGCGGGAGTAGTATTGAGCAGTTCTTC
TRBJ1-2 | NA | NA | TRBV6-5 | CASRKTGSDYGYTF | TGTGCCAGCAGGAAAACGGGGTCGGACTATGGCTACACCTTC
TRBJ2-1 | TRBD2 | NA | TRBV14 | CASSQGAGGPYNEQFF | TGTGCCAGCAGCCAAGGAGCGGGGGGGCCCTACAATGAGCAGTTCTTC
TRBJ1-4 | TRBD1 | NA | TRBV5-5 | CASSWDRGRVTNEKLFF | TGTGCCAGCAGCTGGGACAGGGGGCGCGTAACTAATGAAAAACTGTTTTTT
TRBJ1-6 | NA | few | TRBV14 | CASSQVQNSPLHF | TGTGCCAGCAGCCAGGTCCAGAATTCACCCCTCCACTTT
TRBJ1-2 | TRBD1 | NA | TRBV5-1 | CASSETGGHGYGYTF | TGCGCCAGCAGCGAGACAGGGGGCCACGGCTATGGCTACACCTTC
TRBJ1-4 | NA | NA | TRBV6-5 | CASKDWGENEKLFF | TGTGCCAGCAAAGACTGGGGGGAGAATGAAAAACTGTTTTTT
TRBJ1-2 | TRBD1 | NA | TRBV6-5 | CASTEGTVYGYTF | TGTGCCAGCACCGAGGGGACAGTTTATGGCTACACCTTC
TRBJ1-1 | NA | NA | TRBV3-1/TRBV3-2 | CASSHPVGSPTEAFF | TGTGCCAGCAGCCACCCCGTGGGGAGTCCCACTGAAGCTTTCTTT
TRBJ1-2 | TRBD1 | NA | TRBV6-5 | CASSYTGQGGYTF | TGTGCCAGCAGTTACACCGGACAGGGTGGCTACACCTTC
TRBJ1-2 | NA | once | TRBV19 | CASSPRDSNYGYTF | TGTGCCAGTAGCCCGAGGGATTCTAACTATGGCTACACCTTC
TRBJ1-6 | NA | NA | TRBV4-2 | CASSQEGRGIYNSPLHF | TGTGCCAGCAGCCAAGAGGGCAGGGGCATCTATAATTCACCCCTCCACTTT
TRBJ2-2 | NA | NA | TRBV6-5 | CASSYHWTSNTGELFF | TGTGCCAGCAGTTATCACTGGACTTCGAACACCGGGGAGCTGTTTTTT
TRBJ2-7 | NA | NA | TRBV28 | CASSEKSRGRGQYF | TGTGCCAGCAGTGAGAAAAGCAGGGGAAGGGGGCAGTACTTC
TRBJ1-2 | NA | NA | TRBV19 | CASSLTGSPGYTF | TGTGCCAGTAGTCTGACAGGCTCTCCGGGCTACACCTTC
TRBJ1-6 | TRBD1 | NA | TRBV2 | CASSEMTGPSSPLHF | TGTGCCAGCAGTGAAATGACAGGGCCGAGTTCACCCCTCCACTTT
TRBJ1-5 | TRBD1 | NA | TRBV9 | CASSANRGQEGNQPQHF | TGTGCCAGCAGCGCGAACAGGGGGCAGGAGGGCAATCAGCCCCAGCATTTT
TRBJ1-1 | NA | NA | TRBV28 | CASRTVNTEAFF | TGTGCCAGCAGGACAGTGAACACTGAAGCTTTCTTT
TRBJ2-7 | TRBD1 | NA | TRBV5-1 | CASSLGRTGASGEQYF | TGCGCCAGCAGCTTGGGGAGGACAGGGGCTTCGGGCGAGCAGTACTTC
TRBJ2-2 | TRBD1 | NA | TRBV27 | CASSHPTGGYTGELFF | TGTGCCAGCAGTCACCCCACAGGGGGATACACCGGGGAGCTGTTTTTT
TRBJ2-7 | NA | NA | TRBV15 | CATSNSGTGTYEQYF | TGTGCCACCAGCAATAGCGGGACAGGGACCTACGAGCAGTACTTC
TRBJ2-1 | TRBD2 | NA | TRBV4-3 | CASSPTGGRGEQFF | TGCGCCAGCAGCCCGACGGGCGGGAGAGGGGAGCAGTTCTTC
TRBJ2-7 | NA | NA | TRBV19 | CASSIDRGPIYEQYF | TGTGCCAGTAGTATAGACAGGGGCCCGATCTACGAGCAGTACTTC
TRBJ2-5 | NA | NA | TRBV3-1/TRBV3-2 | CASSQGLQETQYF | TGTGCCAGCAGCCAAGGACTGCAAGAGACCCAGTACTTC
TRBJ1-5 | NA | NA | TRBV28 | CASQKRGGAGQPQHF | TGTGCCAGCCAGAAGCGGGGGGGGGCCGGTCAGCCCCAGCATTTT
TRBJ1-4 | NA | NA | TRBV15 | CATSRAGGREKLFF | TGTGCCACCAGCAGAGCGGGGGGACGCGAAAAACTGTTTTTT
TRBJ1-4 | NA | once | TRBV3-1/TRBV3-2 | CASSGESREKLFF | TGTGCCAGCTCAGGGGAGTCACGCGAAAAACTGTTTTTT
TRBJ1-1 | NA | once | TRBV9 | CASSPWNTEAFF | TGTGCCAGCAGCCCGTGGAACACTGAAGCTTTCTTT
TRBJ2-1 | TRBD2 | NA | TRBV11-1 | CASSLRLAGYNEQFF | TGTGCCAGCAGCTTGAGGCTAGCGGGTTACAATGAGCAGTTCTTC
TRBJ2-5 | NA | NA | TRBV14 | CASRPTAQETQYF | TGTGCCAGCAGACCGACAGCCCAAGAGACCCAGTACTTC
TRBJ1-6 | TRBD1 | NA | TRBV30 | CAWTLTGDSPLHF | TGTGCCTGGACTCTGACAGGGGACTCACCCCTCCACTTT
TRBJ2-5 | TRBD2 | NA | TRBV7-2 | CASTEMLAGVGETQYF | TGTGCCAGCACCGAGATGCTAGCGGGAGTCGGAGAGACCCAGTACTTC
TRBJ1-6 | TRBD1 | NA | TRBV9 | CASSVGDRGRSPLHF | TGTGCCAGCAGCGTAGGAGACAGGGGGCGTTCACCCCTCCACTTT
TRBJ1-2 | TRBD1 | NA | TRBV27 | CASYRGQEGYTF | TGTGCCAGCTACAGGGGGCAGGAGGGCTACACCTTC